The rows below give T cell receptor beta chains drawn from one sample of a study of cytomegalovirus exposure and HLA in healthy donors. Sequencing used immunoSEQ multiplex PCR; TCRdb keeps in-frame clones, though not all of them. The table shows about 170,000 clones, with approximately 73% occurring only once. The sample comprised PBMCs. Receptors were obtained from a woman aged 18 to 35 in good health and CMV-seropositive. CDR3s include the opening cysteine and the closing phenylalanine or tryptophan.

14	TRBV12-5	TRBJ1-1	CASGLQGASTEAFF
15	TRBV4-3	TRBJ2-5	CASSQDRGGEKTQYF
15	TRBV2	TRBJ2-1	CASSAAGSSYNEQFF
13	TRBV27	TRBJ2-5	CASSLGLAETQYF
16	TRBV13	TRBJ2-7	CASSLSSGGLSYEQYF
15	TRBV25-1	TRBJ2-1	CASSDTGTGLNEQFF
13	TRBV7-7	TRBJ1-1	CASSLDRDTEAFF
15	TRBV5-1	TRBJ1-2	CASSLRSETGYGYTF
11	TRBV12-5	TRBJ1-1	CASGYRGEAFF
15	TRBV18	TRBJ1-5	CASSPDRWGNQPQHF
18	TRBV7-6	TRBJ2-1	CASSLGLAGGPGYNEQFF
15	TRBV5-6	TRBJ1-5	CASSFAGLETGPQHF
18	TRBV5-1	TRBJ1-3	CASSLGTGDYPVKVTIYF
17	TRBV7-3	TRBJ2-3	CASRGGLAGTYGDTQYF
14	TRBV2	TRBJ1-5	CASSDLGGNQPQHF
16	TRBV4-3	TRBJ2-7	CASSQGGGLGAYEQYF
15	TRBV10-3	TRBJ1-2	CAISSIPEVADGYTF
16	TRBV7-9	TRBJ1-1	CSSSPGQGVMSTEAFF